The rows below give T cell receptor beta chains drawn from one sample of a study of post-analysis software for immune sequencing data. One entry per CDR3 protein results from TCRdb running MiXCR on the PCR reads. The sample consists of some 240,000 distinct CDR3 sequences, 36% of them appearing once. Source material: blood. Receptors were obtained from a girl between 5 and 17 years old with multiple sclerosis. Both conserved end residues are part of each CDR3.

J gene | V gene | CDR3 protein
TRBJ1-1 | TRBV27 | CASSFGGHLNTEAFF
- | TRBV29-1 | CSVGTVLGETQFF
TRBJ1-6 | TRBV7-2 | CASSYPTGEAPPHF
TRBJ2-7 | TRBV12-3/TRBV12-4 | CASSPGLAYYEQYF
TRBJ1-1 | TRBV20-1 | CSADGQGRTEAFF
TRBJ2-7 | TRBV4-1 | CASSQARGGTGFYEQYF
TRBJ2-7 | TRBV10-3 | CAISEGASYNEQYF
TRBJ2-5 | TRBV18 | CASSPPLGETQYF
TRBJ1-1 | TRBV12-3/TRBV12-4 | CAIRRGGGTEAFF
TRBJ2-2 | TRBV6-4 | CASSDEFSTGELFF
TRBJ1-2 | TRBV25-1 | CASSGDRVGYTF
TRBJ1-1 | TRBV27 | CASSNCRGLNTEAFF
TRBJ1-2 | TRBV4-1 | CASSQARDRADSNYGYTF
- | TRBV27 | CASSLSGDYEQYF
TRBJ2-1 | TRBV5-1 | CASSLDGRRLRTSGRRANEQFF
TRBJ1-5 | TRBV10-3 | CAISELVGQPQHF
TRBJ2-5 | TRBV20-1 | CSARVASGNRIGGTQYF
TRBJ2-6 | TRBV9 | CASSEVQVSGANVLTF